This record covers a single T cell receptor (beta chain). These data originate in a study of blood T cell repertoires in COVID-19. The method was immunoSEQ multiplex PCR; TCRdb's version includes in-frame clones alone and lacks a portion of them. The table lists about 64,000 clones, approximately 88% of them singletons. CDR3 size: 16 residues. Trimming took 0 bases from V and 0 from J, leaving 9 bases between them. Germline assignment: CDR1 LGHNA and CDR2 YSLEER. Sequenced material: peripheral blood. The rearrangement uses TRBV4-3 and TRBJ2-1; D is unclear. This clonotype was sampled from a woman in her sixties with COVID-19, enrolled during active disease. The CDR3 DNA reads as TGCGCCAGCAGCCAAGATCTCGGTAACTCCTACAATGAGCAGTTCTTC. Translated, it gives CASSQDLGNSYNEQFF.